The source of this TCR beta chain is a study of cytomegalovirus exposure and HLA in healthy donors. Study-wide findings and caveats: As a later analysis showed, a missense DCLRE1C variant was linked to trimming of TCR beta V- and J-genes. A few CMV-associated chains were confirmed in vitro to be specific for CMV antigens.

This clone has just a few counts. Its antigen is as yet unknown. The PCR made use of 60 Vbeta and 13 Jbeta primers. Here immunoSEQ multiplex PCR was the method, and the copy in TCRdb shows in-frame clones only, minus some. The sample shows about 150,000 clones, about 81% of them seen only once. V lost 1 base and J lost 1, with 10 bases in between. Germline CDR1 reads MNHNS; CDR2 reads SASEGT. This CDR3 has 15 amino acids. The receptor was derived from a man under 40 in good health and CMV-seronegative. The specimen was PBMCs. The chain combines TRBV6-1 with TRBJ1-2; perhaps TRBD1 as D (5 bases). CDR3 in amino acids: CASSEDPGINYGYTF. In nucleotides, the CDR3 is TGTGCCAGCAGTGAAGATCCAGGGATTAACTATGGCTACACCTTC.